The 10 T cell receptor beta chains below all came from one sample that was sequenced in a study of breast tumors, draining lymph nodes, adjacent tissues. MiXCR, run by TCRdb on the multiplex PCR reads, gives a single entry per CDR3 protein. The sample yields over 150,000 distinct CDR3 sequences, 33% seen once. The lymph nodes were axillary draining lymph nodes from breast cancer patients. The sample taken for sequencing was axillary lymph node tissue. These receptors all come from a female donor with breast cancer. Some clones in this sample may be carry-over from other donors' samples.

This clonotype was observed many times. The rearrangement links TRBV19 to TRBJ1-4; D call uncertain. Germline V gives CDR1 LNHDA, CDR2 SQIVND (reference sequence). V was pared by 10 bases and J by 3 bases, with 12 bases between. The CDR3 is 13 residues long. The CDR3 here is CATRLAANEKLFF. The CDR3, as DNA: TGTGCCACCCGTCTTGCAGCTAATGAAAAACTGTTTTTT.

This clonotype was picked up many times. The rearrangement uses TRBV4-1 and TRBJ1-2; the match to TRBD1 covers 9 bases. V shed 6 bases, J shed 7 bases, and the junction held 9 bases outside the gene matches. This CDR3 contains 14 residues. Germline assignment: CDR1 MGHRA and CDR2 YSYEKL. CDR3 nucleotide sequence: TGCGCCAGCAGGCGACAGGGGGGTATCGGTGGCTACACCTTC. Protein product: CASRRQGGIGGYTF.

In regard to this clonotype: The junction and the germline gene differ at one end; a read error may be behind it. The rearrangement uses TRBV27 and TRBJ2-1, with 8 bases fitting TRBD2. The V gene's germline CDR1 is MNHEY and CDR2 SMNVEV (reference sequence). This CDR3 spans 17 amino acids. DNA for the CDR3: TGTGCCAGCAGTCTATCTAGCTTTCTGGCGGGAGGCAATGAGCAGTTCTTC. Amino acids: CASSLSSFLAGGNEQFF.

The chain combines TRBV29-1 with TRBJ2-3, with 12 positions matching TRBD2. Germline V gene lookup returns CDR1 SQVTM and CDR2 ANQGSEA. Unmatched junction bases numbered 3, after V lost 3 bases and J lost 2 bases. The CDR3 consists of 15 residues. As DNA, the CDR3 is TGCAGCGTTGATCCTAGCGGGAGGGCCACAGATACGCAGTATTTT. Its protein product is CSVDPSGRATDTQYF.

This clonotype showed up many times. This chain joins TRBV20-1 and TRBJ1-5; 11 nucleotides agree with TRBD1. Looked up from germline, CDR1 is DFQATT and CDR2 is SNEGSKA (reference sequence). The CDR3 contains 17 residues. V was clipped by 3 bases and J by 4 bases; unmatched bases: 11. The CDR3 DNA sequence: TGCAGTGCTAGTGGGACAGGGGGAACTCAATTAAATCAGCCCCAGCATTTT. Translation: CSASGTGGTQLNQPQHF.

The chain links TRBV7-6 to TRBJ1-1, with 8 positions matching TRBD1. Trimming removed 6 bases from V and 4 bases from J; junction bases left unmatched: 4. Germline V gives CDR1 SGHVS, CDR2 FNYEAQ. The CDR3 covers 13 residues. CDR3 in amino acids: CASRATGGTEAFF. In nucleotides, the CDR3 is TGTGCCAGCAGGGCTACAGGGGGCACTGAAGCTTTCTTT.

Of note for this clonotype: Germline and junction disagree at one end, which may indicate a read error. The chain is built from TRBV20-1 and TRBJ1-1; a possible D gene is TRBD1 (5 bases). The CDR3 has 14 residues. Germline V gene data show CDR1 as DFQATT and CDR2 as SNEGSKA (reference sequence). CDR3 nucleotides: TGCAGTGCCAGAGGTAGCGGGGGGAACACTGAAGCTTTCTTT. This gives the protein CSARGSGGNTEAFF.

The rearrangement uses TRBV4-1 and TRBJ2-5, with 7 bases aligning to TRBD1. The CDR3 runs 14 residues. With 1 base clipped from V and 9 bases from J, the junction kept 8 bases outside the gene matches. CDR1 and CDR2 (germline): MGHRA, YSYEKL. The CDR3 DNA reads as TGCGCCAGCAGCCAAGTTCAGGGGGATCAGCCCCAGTACTTC. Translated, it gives CASSQVQGDQPQYF.

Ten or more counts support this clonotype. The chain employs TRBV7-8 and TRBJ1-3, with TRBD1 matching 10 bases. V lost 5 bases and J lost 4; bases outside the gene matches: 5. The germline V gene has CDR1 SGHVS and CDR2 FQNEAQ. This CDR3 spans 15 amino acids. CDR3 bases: TGTGCCAGCAGCCCGGGACAGGGGCACGGAAACACCATATATTTT. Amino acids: CASSPGQGHGNTIYF.

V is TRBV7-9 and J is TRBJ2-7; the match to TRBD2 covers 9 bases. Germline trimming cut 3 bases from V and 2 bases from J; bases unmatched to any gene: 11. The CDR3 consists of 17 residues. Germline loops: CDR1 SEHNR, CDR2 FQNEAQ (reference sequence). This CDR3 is CASSLVPNRLAAYEQYF. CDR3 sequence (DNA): TGTGCCAGCAGCTTGGTCCCCAATAGACTAGCGGCCTACGAGCAGTACTTC.